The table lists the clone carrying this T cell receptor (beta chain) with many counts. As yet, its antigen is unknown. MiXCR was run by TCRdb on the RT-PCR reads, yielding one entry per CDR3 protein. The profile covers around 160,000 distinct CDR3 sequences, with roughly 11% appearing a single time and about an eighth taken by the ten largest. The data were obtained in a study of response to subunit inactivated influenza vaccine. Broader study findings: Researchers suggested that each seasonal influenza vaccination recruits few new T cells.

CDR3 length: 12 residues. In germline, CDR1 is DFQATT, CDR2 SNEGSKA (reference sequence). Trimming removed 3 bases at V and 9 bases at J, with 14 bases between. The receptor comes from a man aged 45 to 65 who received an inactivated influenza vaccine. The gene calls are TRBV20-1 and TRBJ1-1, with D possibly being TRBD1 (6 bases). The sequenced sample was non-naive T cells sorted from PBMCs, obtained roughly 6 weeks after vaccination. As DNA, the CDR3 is TGCAGTGCTAGGGACCGGACAGACCAAGCTTTCTTT. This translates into CSARDRTDQAFF.